Given below is one T cell receptor beta chain in context. The antigen is not known. This sample was taken from a study of shared clonotypes between healthy human individuals. DNA at 150 to 200 ng, 30,000 or so T cell genomes, went into sorted-subset replicate PCRs. Some clones are missing from TCRdb's copy, which holds only in-frame ones; the method was immunoSEQ multiplex PCR. This table has over a million clones, 75% to 85% appearing once. The study, taken as a whole, reports: It was only blood that was sampled, and tissue repertoires likely differ. Memory subsets generally showed lower estimated richness than naive subsets.

The CDR3 is 14 amino acids. V shed 2 bases and J shed 2 bases, with 9 bases lying between them. Germline V lookup: CDR1 PRHDT, CDR2 FYEKMQ (reference sequence). V is TRBV13 and J is TRBJ1-2; D not resolved. The TCR originated in a young man in good health. Some clones in this sample may be carry-over from other donors' samples. The specimen sequenced was memory CD4+ T cells from PBMCs. Subset in this sample: CD45RA-negative fraction. This CDR3 is CASSLFRENYGYTF. The CDR3, as DNA: TGTGCCAGCAGCTTATTTCGGGAGAACTATGGCTACACCTTC.